These T cell receptor beta chains were read from a single sample in a study of blood T cell repertoires in COVID-19. Assay used: immunoSEQ multiplex PCR; TCRdb lists only in-frame clones, some missing. The sample contains 63,000 or so clones, about 88% of which appear only once. The source material was peripheral blood. The receptors were gathered from a human donor in a cohort sampled during active COVID-19. Both conserved end residues are part of each CDR3. Each record gives: CDR3 protein, J gene, V gene.

CDR3aa: CASSLNRRWTSGRVYEQYF
j_gene: TRBJ2-7
v_gene: TRBV28

CDR3aa: CASSPRKTGNTGELFF
j_gene: TRBJ2-2
v_gene: TRBV18

CDR3aa: CASSYTLSSYEQYF
j_gene: TRBJ2-7
v_gene: TRBV6-2/TRBV6-3

CDR3aa: CASSVGGIVPDTQYF
j_gene: TRBJ2-3
v_gene: TRBV9

CDR3aa: CASSLWRGGETQYF
j_gene: TRBJ2-5
v_gene: TRBV28

CDR3aa: CASSITGTGLYEQYF
j_gene: TRBJ2-7
v_gene: TRBV19

CDR3aa: CASSPGQGPHEQYF
j_gene: TRBJ2-7
v_gene: TRBV19

CDR3aa: CASRSIRGNSPLHF
j_gene: TRBJ1-6
v_gene: TRBV28

CDR3aa: CASSRAASLNTEAFF
j_gene: TRBJ1-1
v_gene: TRBV18

CDR3aa: CAWRAKITGNYYGYTF
j_gene: TRBJ1-2
v_gene: TRBV30

CDR3aa: CASSSTTGLEQYF
j_gene: TRBJ2-7
v_gene: TRBV12-3/TRBV12-4

CDR3aa: CASSDGAGFYEQYF
j_gene: TRBJ2-7
v_gene: TRBV2

CDR3aa: CASSIVVAGYNEQFF
j_gene: TRBJ2-1
v_gene: TRBV19

CDR3aa: CAWSLGRGGLIQETQYF
j_gene: TRBJ2-5
v_gene: TRBV30

CDR3aa: CASSLHSYSMNTEAFF
j_gene: TRBJ1-1
v_gene: TRBV7-6

CDR3aa: CASSDVRETQYF
j_gene: TRBJ2-5
v_gene: TRBV6-2/TRBV6-3

CDR3aa: CASSSSDRINSPLHF
j_gene: TRBJ1-6
v_gene: TRBV5-6

CDR3aa: CASRSQSAEQFF
j_gene: TRBJ2-1
v_gene: TRBV11-2

CDR3aa: CASSTVTGNEKLFF
j_gene: TRBJ1-4
v_gene: TRBV5-6

CDR3aa: CSARDSRRQFF
j_gene: TRBJ2-1
v_gene: TRBV20-1

CDR3aa: CASSYAGSSDFTDTQYF
j_gene: TRBJ2-3
v_gene: TRBV6-2/TRBV6-3

CDR3aa: CAWSVGAGANVLTF
j_gene: TRBJ2-6
v_gene: TRBV30

CDR3aa: CASSDRGDYGYTF
j_gene: TRBJ1-2
v_gene: TRBV12-3/TRBV12-4

CDR3aa: CASSGGTALYGYTF
j_gene: TRBJ1-2
v_gene: TRBV19

CDR3aa: CASSFSSGSRNTQYF
j_gene: TRBJ2-3
v_gene: TRBV27

CDR3aa: CASSLSGGQGAGYTF
j_gene: TRBJ1-2
v_gene: TRBV28

CDR3aa: CASSLGPGGYTF
j_gene: TRBJ1-2
v_gene: TRBV7-9

CDR3aa: CASTKEGASNQPQHF
j_gene: TRBJ1-5
v_gene: TRBV19

CDR3aa: CASRPQGRATEAFF
j_gene: TRBJ1-1
v_gene: TRBV19

CDR3aa: CASSELAGGPDTQYF
j_gene: TRBJ2-3
v_gene: TRBV6-1

CDR3aa: CASSQGQGGSYEQYF
j_gene: TRBJ2-7
v_gene: TRBV3-1/TRBV3-2

CDR3aa: CASSPRDRSYEQYF
j_gene: TRBJ2-7
v_gene: TRBV9

CDR3aa: CASREQTGTTYYNEQFF
j_gene: TRBJ2-1
v_gene: TRBV5-1

CDR3aa: CSAAGTVTYEQYF
j_gene: TRBJ2-7
v_gene: TRBV29-1